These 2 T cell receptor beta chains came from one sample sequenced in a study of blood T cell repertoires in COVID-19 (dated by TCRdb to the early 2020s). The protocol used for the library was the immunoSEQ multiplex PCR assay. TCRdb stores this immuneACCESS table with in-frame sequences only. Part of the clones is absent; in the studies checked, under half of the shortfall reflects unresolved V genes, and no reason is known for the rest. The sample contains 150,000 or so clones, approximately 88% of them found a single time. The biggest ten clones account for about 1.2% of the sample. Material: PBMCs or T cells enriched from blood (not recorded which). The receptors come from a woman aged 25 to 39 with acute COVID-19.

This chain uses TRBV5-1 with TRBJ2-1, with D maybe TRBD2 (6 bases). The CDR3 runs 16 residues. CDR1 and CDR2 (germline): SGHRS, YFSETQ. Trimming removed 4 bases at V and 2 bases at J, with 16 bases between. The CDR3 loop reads CASSPPRAGTYNEQFF. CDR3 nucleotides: TGCGCCAGCAGCCCCCCCAGGGCGGGAACCTACAATGAGCAGTTCTTC.

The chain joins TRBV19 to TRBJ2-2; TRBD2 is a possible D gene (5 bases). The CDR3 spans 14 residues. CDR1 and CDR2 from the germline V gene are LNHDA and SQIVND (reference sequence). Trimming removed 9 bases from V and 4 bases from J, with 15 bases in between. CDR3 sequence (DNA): TGTGCCAGCTCCCCCGGACGGGGCACCGGGGAGCTGTTTTTT. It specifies CASSPGRGTGELFF.